A selection of T cell receptor beta chains follows, all from one sample in a study of CD8 T cells in Susac syndrome. One entry per CDR3 protein results from TCRdb running MiXCR on the immunoSEQ multiplex PCR reads. The sample includes about 160,000 distinct CDR3 sequences, 85% to 95% seen only once; the top ten take just over 0.13%. Sequencing used CD4+ T cells from PBMCs. These receptors came from a human donor in good health. Each CDR3 is given with its conserved first and last residue. The D gene is left open where the match is weak. Expanded clones are given a class, and other clones once, few, many or no size at all.

abundance: .
len: 14
v_gene: TRBV5-1
j_gene: TRBJ2-4
d_gene: TRBD2
CDR3nt: TGCGCCAGCAGCCCCCCTCGGGGGGAAAGCATTCAGTACTTC
CDR3aa: CASSPPRGESIQYF

abundance: .
len: 14
v_gene: TRBV19
j_gene: TRBJ2-2
d_gene: .
CDR3nt: TGTGCCAGTAGTATGCGCTTCAACACCGGGGAGCTGTTTTTT
CDR3aa: CASSMRFNTGELFF

abundance: .
len: 14
v_gene: TRBV12-3/TRBV12-4
j_gene: TRBJ2-3
d_gene: .
CDR3nt: TGTGCCAGCAGTCCGGGACAACCCACAGATACGCAGTATTTT
CDR3aa: CASSPGQPTDTQYF

abundance: .
len: 13
v_gene: TRBV7-9
j_gene: TRBJ1-1
d_gene: .
CDR3nt: TGTGCCAGCAGCTTAGCGGAGGGCGCTGAAGCTTTCTTT
CDR3aa: CASSLAEGAEAFF

abundance: once
len: 12
v_gene: TRBV2
j_gene: TRBJ1-1
d_gene: .
CDR3nt: TGTGCCAGCAGTGAAAGCCTTAATGGTGGTTTCTTT
CDR3aa: CASSESLNGGFF

abundance: .
len: 12
v_gene: TRBV2
j_gene: TRBJ1-5
d_gene: .
CDR3nt: TGTGCCAGCAGTTCAGATAATCAGCCCCAGCATTTT
CDR3aa: CASSSDNQPQHF

abundance: .
len: 15
v_gene: TRBV5-1
j_gene: TRBJ2-5
d_gene: TRBD1
CDR3nt: TGCGCCAGCGGGGTCGGACAGGGTTTACAAGAGACCCAGTACTTC
CDR3aa: CASGVGQGLQETQYF

abundance: .
len: 15
v_gene: TRBV4-1
j_gene: TRBJ1-5
d_gene: .
CDR3nt: TGCGCCAGCAGCCAAGTGGGAGGGTCCAATCAGCCCCAGCATTTT
CDR3aa: CASSQVGGSNQPQHF

abundance: .
len: 13
v_gene: TRBV5-6
j_gene: TRBJ1-2
d_gene: TRBD1
CDR3nt: TGTGCCAGCAGCATACGACAGGGTTCTGGCTACACCTTC
CDR3aa: CASSIRQGSGYTF

abundance: .
len: 17
v_gene: TRBV5-1
j_gene: TRBJ2-5
d_gene: TRBD2
CDR3nt: TGCGCCAGCAGCTTGGCCGATAGCGGGGGGCCTTTGGAGACCCAGTACTTC
CDR3aa: CASSLADSGGPLETQYF

abundance: once
len: 15
v_gene: TRBV20-1
j_gene: TRBJ2-5
d_gene: .
CDR3nt: TGCAGTGCCAGAGCGGCACCAACGGGACAAGAGACCCAGTACTTC
CDR3aa: CSARAAPTGQETQYF

abundance: .
len: 13
v_gene: TRBV4-1
j_gene: TRBJ1-1
d_gene: .
CDR3nt: TGCGCCAGCAGCCAGGGCAGGATTACTGAAGCTTTCTTT
CDR3aa: CASSQGRITEAFF

abundance: .
len: 12
v_gene: TRBV29-1
j_gene: TRBJ1-1
d_gene: TRBD1
CDR3nt: TGCAGCGTCGACAGGGGTCATACTGAAGCTTTCTTT
CDR3aa: CSVDRGHTEAFF

abundance: .
len: 15
v_gene: TRBV9
j_gene: TRBJ2-1
d_gene: .
CDR3nt: TGTGCCAGCAGCACCACCATCGGGTCCTACAATGAGCAGTTCTTC
CDR3aa: CASSTTIGSYNEQFF

abundance: .
len: 11
v_gene: TRBV13
j_gene: TRBJ1-1
d_gene: .
CDR3nt: TGTGCCAGCAGCACCCGAAAAGGGGCTTTCTTT
CDR3aa: CASSTRKGAFF

abundance: .
len: 11
v_gene: TRBV6-5
j_gene: TRBJ2-1
d_gene: .
CDR3nt: TGTGCCAGCAGTTACGCCAATGAGCAGTTCTTC
CDR3aa: CASSYANEQFF

abundance: .
len: 15
v_gene: TRBV5-1
j_gene: TRBJ2-7
d_gene: TRBD2
CDR3nt: TGCGCCAGCAGCTTGGAAGGGCGGGGGGTTCGGGAGCAGTACTTC
CDR3aa: CASSLEGRGVREQYF

abundance: .
len: 15
v_gene: TRBV6-5
j_gene: TRBJ1-6
d_gene: .
CDR3nt: TGTGCCAGCAGTTCGTTGGGGCCGGGGGAGTCACCCCTCCACTTT
CDR3aa: CASSSLGPGESPLHF

abundance: .
len: 16
v_gene: TRBV4-2
j_gene: TRBJ2-3
d_gene: TRBD2
CDR3nt: TGTGCCAGCAGCCAAGATCGGGGGGTTAGCACAGATACGCAGTATTTT
CDR3aa: CASSQDRGVSTDTQYF

abundance: .
len: 16
v_gene: TRBV24-1
j_gene: TRBJ2-2
d_gene: TRBD1
CDR3nt: TGTGCCACCAGTTCTTCCGGGACAGGGAACACCGGGGAGCTGTTTTTT
CDR3aa: CATSSSGTGNTGELFF

abundance: .
len: 13
v_gene: TRBV7-9
j_gene: TRBJ1-1
d_gene: .
CDR3nt: TGTGCCAGCAGCCCCCTGGGGGCCGTAGAAGCTTTCTTT
CDR3aa: CASSPLGAVEAFF

abundance: .
len: 13
v_gene: TRBV29-1
j_gene: TRBJ1-5
d_gene: .
CDR3nt: TGCAGCGTTGACCCACAGGGCGATGGGGGCCAGCATTTT
CDR3aa: CSVDPQGDGGQHF

abundance: .
len: 16
v_gene: TRBV5-4
j_gene: TRBJ2-2
d_gene: TRBD1
CDR3nt: TGTGCCAGCAGCCAAGGGACAGGAGGAATCACCGGGGAGCTGTTTTTT
CDR3aa: CASSQGTGGITGELFF